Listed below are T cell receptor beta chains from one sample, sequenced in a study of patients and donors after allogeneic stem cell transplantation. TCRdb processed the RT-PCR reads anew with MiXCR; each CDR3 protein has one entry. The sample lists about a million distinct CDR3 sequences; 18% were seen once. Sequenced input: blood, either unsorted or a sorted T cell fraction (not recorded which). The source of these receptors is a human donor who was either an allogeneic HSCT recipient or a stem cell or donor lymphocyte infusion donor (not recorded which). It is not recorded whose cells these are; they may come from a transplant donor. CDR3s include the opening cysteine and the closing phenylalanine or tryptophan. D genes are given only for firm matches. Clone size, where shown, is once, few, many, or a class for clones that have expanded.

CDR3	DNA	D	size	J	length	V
CASSQVSGLDEQYF	TGCGCCAGCAGCCAAGTTTCAGGACTGGACGAGCAGTACTTC	.	many	TRBJ2-7	14	TRBV4-1
CASSCAGPFKRLQETQYF	TGTGCCAGCAGCTGCGCGGGACCCTTCAAAAGACTCCAAGAGACCCAGTACTTC	.	.	TRBJ2-5	18	TRBV5-5
CASGHRPTHEQYF	TGTGCCAGCGGCCACAGGCCCACCCACGAGCAGTACTTC	.	.	TRBJ2-7	13	TRBV6-2/TRBV6-3
CASRGIGNTGELFF	TGTGCCAGCCGGGGTATTGGGAACACCGGGGAGCTGTTTTTT	.	.	TRBJ2-2	14	TRBV12-3/TRBV12-4
CASSFGALGEGRNTIYF	TGTGCCAGCAGTTTCGGGGCCCTAGGGGAGGGGAGAAACACCATATATTTT	.	.	TRBJ1-3	17	TRBV12-3/TRBV12-4
CATSRDPETYEQYF	TGTGCCACCAGCAGAGACCCAGAGACCTACGAGCAGTACTTC	.	.	TRBJ2-7	14	TRBV15
CATSPPATDQETQYF	TGTGCCACCAGCCCCCCGGCGACAGACCAAGAGACCCAGTACTTC	.	.	TRBJ2-5	15	TRBV15
CASSLAGGLAGNEQFF	TGTGCCAGCAGCTTAGCGGGGGGACTAGCGGGCAATGAGCAGTTCTTC	TRBD2	few	TRBJ2-1	16	TRBV7-9
CASSGTASHQPQHF	TGTGCCAGCAGCGGGACAGCCTCCCATCAGCCCCAGCATTTT	.	.	TRBJ1-5	14	TRBV9
CASSSPTGTQLNPNTEAFF	TGTGCCAGCAGCTCACCTACCGGGACACAACTTAACCCGAACACTGAAGCTTTCTTT	.	few	TRBJ1-1	19	TRBV11-1
CASRDRRGRETQYF	TGTGCCAGCAGGGACAGGAGGGGGCGAGAGACCCAGTACTTC	.	once	TRBJ2-5	14	TRBV6-1
CASSQGGPGTIGTEAFF	TGCGCCAGCAGCCAAGGAGGTCCAGGGACGATTGGCACTGAAGCTTTCTTT	.	few	TRBJ1-1	17	TRBV4-3
CASSANLDGTQPQHF	TGTGCCAGCAGTGCCAACCTGGACGGAACTCAGCCCCAGCATTTT	.	.	TRBJ1-5	15	TRBV6-1
CASSATSASSDGYTF	TGCGCCAGCAGCGCTACCTCCGCCTCATCAGACGGCTACACCTTC	.	few	TRBJ1-2	15	TRBV5-1
CAIGLAGAGEQYF	TGTGCCATTGGACTAGCGGGAGCGGGCGAGCAGTACTTC	TRBD2	.	TRBJ2-7	13	TRBV10-3
CASSLTDTYGYTF	TGTGCCAGCAGCTTGACGGACACCTATGGCTACACCTTC	.	many	TRBJ1-2	13	TRBV5-8
CAISESSLGSYNEQFF	TGTGCCATCAGTGAGAGCTCATTGGGCTCCTACAATGAGCAGTTCTTC	.	.	TRBJ2-1	16	TRBV10-3
CASSTGQRSTDTQYF	TGTGCCAGCAGCACGGGACAGAGAAGCACAGATACGCAGTATTTT	TRBD1	.	TRBJ2-3	15	TRBV5-4
CASSPRQGSTDTQYF	TGTGCCAGCAGCCCGCGGCAGGGGAGCACAGATACGCAGTATTTT	.	few	TRBJ2-3	15	TRBV4-2
CASTGGRSYNEQFF	TGTGCCAGCACGGGGGGCCGCTCCTACAATGAGCAGTTCTTC	.	few	TRBJ2-1	14	TRBV27
CASSPHGGLTPLHF	TGTGCCAGCAGCCCCCACGGGGGCTTAACACCCCTCCACTTT	.	.	TRBJ1-6	14	TRBV5-6
CAISTGQSTNEKLFF	TGTGCCATCAGCACGGGACAGTCAACTAATGAAAAACTGTTTTTT	TRBD1	.	TRBJ1-4	15	TRBV10-3
CASNRAGGGTDTQYF	TGCGCCAGCAACCGCGCCGGCGGGGGCACAGATACGCAGTATTTT	.	.	TRBJ2-3	15	TRBV5-1
CASSGDRTDTQYF	TGTGCCAGCTCGGGAGATCGCACAGATACGCAGTATTTT	.	.	TRBJ2-3	13	TRBV7-2
CSVMTGEAFF	TGCAGCGTGATGACAGGGGAAGCTTTCTTT	TRBD1	many	TRBJ1-1	10	TRBV29-1
CSAIPLAGLPVEQFF	TGCAGTGCTATACCACTAGCGGGACTTCCGGTAGAGCAGTTCTTC	TRBD2	.	TRBJ2-1	15	TRBV20-1
CATTSAQTNEKLFF	TGTGCCACCACTTCGGCACAAACTAATGAAAAACTGTTTTTT	.	.	TRBJ1-4	14	TRBV10-3
CSASRTRGGPTPEAFF	TGCAGTGCTAGTCGAACGCGCGGAGGGCCCACACCTGAAGCTTTCTTT	.	few	TRBJ1-1	16	TRBV20-1
CASSLVGTANNEQFF	TGTGCCAGCAGCTTAGTTGGAACGGCTAACAATGAGCAGTTCTTC	.	few	TRBJ2-1	15	TRBV11-1
CATSDAGTDFGYTF	TGTGCCACCAGTGATGCAGGGACCGACTTTGGCTACACCTTC	.	.	TRBJ1-2	14	TRBV24-1
CATSDRAGRGDTQYF	TGTGCCACCAGTGACCGAGCGGGAAGAGGAGATACGCAGTATTTT	TRBD2	.	TRBJ2-3	15	TRBV24-1
CASSLEARLAYEQFF	TGTGCCAGCAGTTTAGAGGCTAGACTAGCATATGAGCAGTTCTTC	TRBD2	few	TRBJ2-1	15	TRBV27
CASSEDGRTHEQFF	TGTGCCAGCAGTGAAGACGGGAGGACGCATGAGCAGTTCTTC	TRBD2	few	TRBJ2-1	14	TRBV25-1
CSAREGTYNEQFF	TGCAGTGCTAGAGAGGGAACGTACAATGAGCAGTTCTTC	.	few	TRBJ2-1	13	TRBV20-1
CSARVDSSNTEAFF	TGCAGTGCTAGGGTGGATTCCTCTAACACTGAAGCTTTCTTT	.	few	TRBJ1-1	14	TRBV20-1
CSARRSGGIYNEQFF	TGCAGTGCTAGACGTTCGGGGGGAATCTACAATGAGCAGTTCTTC	TRBD2	.	TRBJ2-1	15	TRBV20-1
CASSQDLDQTEAFF	TGCGCCAGCAGCCAAGATTTGGACCAAACTGAAGCTTTCTTT	.	.	TRBJ1-1	14	TRBV4-1
CASSYNRDRNSPLHF	TGTGCCAGCAGTTATAACCGGGACAGAAATTCACCCCTCCACTTT	TRBD1	few	TRBJ1-6	15	TRBV6-5
CASSPGGGTGSSSGYTF	TGCGCCAGCAGCCCCGGAGGCGGGACAGGGAGTAGTAGTGGCTACACCTTC	TRBD1	few	TRBJ1-2	17	TRBV4-3
CATSRDDPPRRGDEQFF	TGTGCCACCAGCAGAGATGACCCTCCGCGGCGAGGCGATGAGCAGTTCTTC	.	.	TRBJ2-1	17	TRBV15
CASSYSGGSGTGELFF	TGTGCCAGCAGTTACTCCGGGGGGAGCGGCACCGGGGAGCTGTTTTTT	TRBD2	few	TRBJ2-2	16	TRBV6-5
CASRPPLWTGWGNEQFF	TGTGCCAGCAGGCCCCCCCTTTGGACAGGGTGGGGGAATGAGCAGTTCTTC	TRBD1	few	TRBJ2-1	17	TRBV6-1
CASRLERFSDGNTIYF	TGTGCCAGCAGACTAGAGAGGTTTAGTGACGGAAACACCATATATTTT	.	.	TRBJ1-3	16	TRBV7-9
CSARDGISGRSYEQYF	TGCAGTGCTAGAGATGGAATTAGCGGGAGATCGTACGAGCAGTACTTC	TRBD2	.	TRBJ2-7	16	TRBV20-1
CASSLAGHPGQGNGYTF	TGCGCCAGCAGCTTGGCCGGGCACCCGGGACAGGGTAATGGCTACACCTTC	TRBD1	few	TRBJ1-2	17	TRBV5-1
CASRLDRGSASGNTIYF	TGTGCCAGCAGGCTGGACAGGGGCAGCGCCAGCGGAAACACCATATATTTT	TRBD1	few	TRBJ1-3	17	TRBV12-3/TRBV12-4
CASNSRGVTSYEQYF	TGTGCCAGCAATTCGAGGGGGGTGACTTCCTACGAGCAGTACTTC	.	.	TRBJ2-7	15	TRBV6-1
CASSGGTGVNSPLHF	TGTGCCAGCAGTGGGGGAACAGGGGTTAATTCACCCCTCCACTTT	TRBD1	few	TRBJ1-6	15	TRBV12-3/TRBV12-4
CATRQGLYEQYF	TGTGCCACAAGACAGGGTCTCTACGAGCAGTACTTC	TRBD1	many	TRBJ2-7	12	TRBV6-2/TRBV6-3
CASSLWGGELFF	TGTGCCAGCAGTTTATGGGGCGGGGAGCTGTTTTTT	.	many	TRBJ2-2	12	TRBV27
CASVSLRLAGVVSYNEQFF	TGTGCCAGCGTTTCCTTGAGACTAGCGGGAGTTGTCTCCTACAATGAGCAGTTCTTC	TRBD2	few	TRBJ2-1	19	TRBV27
CASSPHRPGSTDTQYF	TGTGCCAGCAGCCCACACCGGCCGGGATCCACAGATACGCAGTATTTT	.	.	TRBJ2-3	16	TRBV9
CASQAWANEKLFF	TGTGCCAGTCAGGCGTGGGCTAATGAAAAACTGTTTTTT	.	.	TRBJ1-4	13	TRBV27
CATTRWGTSESPQFF	TGTGCCACCACAAGGTGGGGGACTAGCGAGTCCCCCCAGTTCTTC	TRBD2	.	TRBJ2-1	15	TRBV6-1
CASRESGTGVNTEAFF	TGTGCCAGCAGGGAGTCCGGGACAGGGGTGAACACTGAAGCTTTCTTT	TRBD1	.	TRBJ1-1	16	TRBV12-3/TRBV12-4